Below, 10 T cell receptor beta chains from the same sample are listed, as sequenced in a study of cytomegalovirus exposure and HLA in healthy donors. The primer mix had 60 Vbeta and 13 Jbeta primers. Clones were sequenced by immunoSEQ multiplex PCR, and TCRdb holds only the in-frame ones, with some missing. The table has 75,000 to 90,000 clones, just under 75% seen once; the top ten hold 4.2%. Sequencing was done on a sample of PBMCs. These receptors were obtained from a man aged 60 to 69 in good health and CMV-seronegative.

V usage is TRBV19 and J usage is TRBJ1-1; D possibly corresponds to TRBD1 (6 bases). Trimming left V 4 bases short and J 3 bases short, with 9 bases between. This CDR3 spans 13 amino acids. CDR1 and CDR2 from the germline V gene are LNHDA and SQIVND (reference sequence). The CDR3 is CASSTRTDTEAFF. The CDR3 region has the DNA TGTGCCAGTAGTACCCGGACAGACACTGAAGCTTTCTTT.

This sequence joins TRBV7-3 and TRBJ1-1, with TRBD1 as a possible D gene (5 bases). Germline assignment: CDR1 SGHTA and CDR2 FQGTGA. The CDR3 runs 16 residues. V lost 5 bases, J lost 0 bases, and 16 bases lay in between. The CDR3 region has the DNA TGTGCCAGCAGCCAAATACACAGGACCTTGAACACTGAAGCTTTCTTT. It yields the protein CASSQIHRTLNTEAFF.

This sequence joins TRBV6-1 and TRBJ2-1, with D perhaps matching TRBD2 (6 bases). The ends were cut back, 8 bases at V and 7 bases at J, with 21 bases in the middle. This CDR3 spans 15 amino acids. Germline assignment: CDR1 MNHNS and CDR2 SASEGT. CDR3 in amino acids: CASGGTPGRLNEQFF. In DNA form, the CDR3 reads TGTGCCAGCGGGGGGACTCCAGGGAGGCTGAATGAGCAGTTCTTC.

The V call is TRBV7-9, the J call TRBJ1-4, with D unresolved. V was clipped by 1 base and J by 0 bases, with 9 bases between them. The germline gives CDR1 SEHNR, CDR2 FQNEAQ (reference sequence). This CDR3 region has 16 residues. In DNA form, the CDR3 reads TGTGCCAGCAGCTTAGGAGGGTTTGCAACTAATGAAAAACTGTTTTTT. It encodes CASSLGGFATNEKLFF. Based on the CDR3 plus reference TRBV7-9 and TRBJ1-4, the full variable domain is DTGVSQNPRHKITKRGQNVTFRCDPISEHNRLYWYRQTLGQGPEFLTYFQNEAQLEKSRLLSDRFSAERPKGSFSTLEIQRTEQGDSAMYLCASSLGGFATNEKLFFGSGTQLSVL.

The CDR3 loop is CASSQDAQGKYKVWTEAFF. The CDR3 DNA reads as TGCGCCAGCAGCCAAGATGCACAGGGGAAGTATAAGGTATGGACTGAAGCTTTCTTT. The rearrangement uses TRBV4-1 and TRBJ1-1; 7 positions match TRBD1. CDR1 and CDR2 (germline): MGHRA, YSYEKL. Trimming at V came to 0 bases and at J to 5 bases, leaving 18 bases not matched to a gene. This CDR3 has 19 amino acids.

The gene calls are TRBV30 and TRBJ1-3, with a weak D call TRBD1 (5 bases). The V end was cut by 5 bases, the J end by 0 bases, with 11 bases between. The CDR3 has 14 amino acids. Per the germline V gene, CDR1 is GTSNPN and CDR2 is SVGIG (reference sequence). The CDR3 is CAWQGASSGNTIYF. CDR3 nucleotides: TGTGCCTGGCAAGGGGCTAGCTCTGGAAACACCATATATTTT.

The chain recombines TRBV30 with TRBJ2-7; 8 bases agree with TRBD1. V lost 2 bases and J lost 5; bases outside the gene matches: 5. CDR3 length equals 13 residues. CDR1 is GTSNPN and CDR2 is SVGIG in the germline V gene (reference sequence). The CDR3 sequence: CAWSLGTGHEQYF. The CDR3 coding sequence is TGTGCCTGGAGTTTGGGGACAGGACACGAGCAGTACTTC.

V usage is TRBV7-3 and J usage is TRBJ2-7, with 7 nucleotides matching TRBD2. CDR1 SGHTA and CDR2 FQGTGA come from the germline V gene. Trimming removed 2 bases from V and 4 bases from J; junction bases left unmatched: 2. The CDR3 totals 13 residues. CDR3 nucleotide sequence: TGTGCCAGCAGCTTATCCGGGGGGTACGAGCAGTACTTC. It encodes CASSLSGGYEQYF.

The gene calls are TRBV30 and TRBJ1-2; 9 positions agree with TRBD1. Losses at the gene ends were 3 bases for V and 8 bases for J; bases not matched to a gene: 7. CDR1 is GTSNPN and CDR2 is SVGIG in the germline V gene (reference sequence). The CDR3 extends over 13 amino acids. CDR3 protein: CAWSRDRVGGYTF. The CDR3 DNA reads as TGTGCCTGGAGCCGGGACAGGGTGGGCGGCTACACCTTC.

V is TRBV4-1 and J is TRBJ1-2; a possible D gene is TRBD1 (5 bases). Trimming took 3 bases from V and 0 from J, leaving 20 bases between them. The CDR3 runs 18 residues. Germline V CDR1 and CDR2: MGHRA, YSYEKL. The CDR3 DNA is TGCGCCAGCAGCCAGGACCAGACGACCTTAGGGGCTAACTATGGCTACACCTTC. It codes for CASSQDQTTLGANYGYTF.